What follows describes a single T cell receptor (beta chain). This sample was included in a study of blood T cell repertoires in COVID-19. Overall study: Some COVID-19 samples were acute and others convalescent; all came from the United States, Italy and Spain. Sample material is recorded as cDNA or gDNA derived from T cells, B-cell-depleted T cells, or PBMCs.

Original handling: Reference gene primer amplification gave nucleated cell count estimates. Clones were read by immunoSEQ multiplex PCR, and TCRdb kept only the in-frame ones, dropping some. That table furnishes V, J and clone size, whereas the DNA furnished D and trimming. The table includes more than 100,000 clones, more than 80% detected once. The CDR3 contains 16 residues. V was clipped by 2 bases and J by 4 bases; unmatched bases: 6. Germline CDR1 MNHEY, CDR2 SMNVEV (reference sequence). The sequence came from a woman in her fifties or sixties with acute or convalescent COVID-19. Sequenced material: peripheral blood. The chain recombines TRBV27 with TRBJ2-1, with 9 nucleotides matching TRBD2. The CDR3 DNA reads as TGTGCCAGCAGTTTAAGACTAGCGGTTGATTACAATGAGCAGTTCTTC. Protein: CASSLRLAVDYNEQFF.